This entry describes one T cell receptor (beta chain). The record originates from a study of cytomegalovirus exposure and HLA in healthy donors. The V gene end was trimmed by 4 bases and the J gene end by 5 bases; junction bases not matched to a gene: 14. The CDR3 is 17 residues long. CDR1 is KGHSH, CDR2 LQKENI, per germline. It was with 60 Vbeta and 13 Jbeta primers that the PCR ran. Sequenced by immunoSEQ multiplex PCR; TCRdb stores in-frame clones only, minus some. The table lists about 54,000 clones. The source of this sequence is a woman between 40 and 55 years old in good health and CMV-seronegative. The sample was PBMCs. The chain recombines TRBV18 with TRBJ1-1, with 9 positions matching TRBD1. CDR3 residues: CASSRSPPQGARTEAFF. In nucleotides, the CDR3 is TGTGCCAGCTCACGGAGCCCCCCACAGGGGGCAAGGACTGAAGCTTTCTTT.